These 16 T cell receptor beta chains came from one sample sequenced in a study of T cells in Graves' hyperthyroidism and ophthalmopathy (dated by TCRdb to between 2018 and 2021). The library was produced with multiplex PCR. TCRdb names Illumina HiSeq 2000 as the instrument used. Amplification of TCR beta CDR3 regions was carried out from RNA transcripts. The first round of RT-PCR for the TCR CDR3 was performed with the HTBI primer set and the Qiagen OneStep RT-PCR kit. TCRdb reworked the public reads: Q25 trimming with fastp, MiXCR clone assembly, productive beta chains retained. Each record represents a unique CDR3 protein, reported with the most common genes and DNA among its rows. The sample yields 400,000 to 500,000 distinct CDR3 sequences; around 15% were counted once. The biggest ten clones account for 5% to 6% of the sample. The specimen was blood. The receptors come from a woman aged 18-29 years with Graves' hyperthyroidism.

The chain joins TRBV28 to TRBJ2-2, with D possibly being TRBD2 (7 bases). This CDR3 has 17 amino acids. Per the germline V gene, CDR1 is MDHEN and CDR2 is SYDVKM. Trimming removed 4 bases from V and 2 bases from J, with 17 bases in between. The CDR3 here is CASSSPGASGNTGELFF. DNA of the CDR3: TGTGCCAGCAGTTCCCCGGGGGCTAGCGGTAACACCGGGGAGCTGTTTTTT. The whole variable domain, remainder taken from reference TRBV28 and TRBJ2-2, is DVKVTQSSRYLVKRTGEKVFLECVQDMDHENMFWYRQDPGLGLRLIYFSYDVKMKEKGDIPEGYSVSREKKERFSLILESASTNQTSMYLCASSSPGASGNTGELFFGEGSRLTVL.

The chain has TRBV7-8 and TRBJ1-1; 11 nucleotides align to TRBD1. The CDR3 totals 17 residues. The J segment lost 0 bases and the V segment lost 2 bases, leaving 5 bases of the junction unmatched. Germline-derived CDR1 and CDR2 are SGHVS and FQNEAQ. This chain's CDR3 is CASSLIGQGALNTEAFF. The DNA for the CDR3 is TGTGCCAGCAGCTTAATAGGACAGGGGGCGTTGAACACTGAAGCTTTCTTT.

This clonotype was observed at least ten times. V usage is TRBV28 and J usage is TRBJ2-7; D call uncertain. This CDR3 has 15 amino acids. Per germline, CDR1 MDHEN and CDR2 SYDVKM. V lost 1 base to trimming and J lost 5 bases, with 15 bases between them. The CDR3 loop reads CASSLYPRETHEQYF. The CDR3 DNA sequence: TGTGCCAGCAGTTTATACCCACGTGAAACCCACGAGCAGTACTTC.

This clonotype was counted a few times. V gene TRBV6-5 combines with J gene TRBJ2-7; the D gene is possibly TRBD1 (6 bases). The CDR3 extends over 15 amino acids. Germline-derived CDR1 and CDR2 are MNHEY and SVGAGI. V was pared by 2 bases and J by 2 bases, with 13 bases between. The CDR3 sequence is CASSYIGTNAYEQYF. The CDR3 DNA is TGTGCCAGCAGTTACATAGGGACAAACGCCTACGAGCAGTACTTC.

This clonotype was detected ten times or more. The genes are TRBV3-1 and TRBJ2-1; D perhaps matches TRBD2 (6 bases). The V end was cut by 3 bases, the J end by 14 bases, with 11 bases between. The V gene's germline CDR1 is LGHDT and CDR2 YNNKEL (reference sequence). This CDR3 has 11 residues. The CDR3 sequence is CASSQLGGKFF. As DNA, the CDR3 is TGTGCCAGCAGCCAGCTGGGCGGGAAGTTCTTC.

Ten or more counts support this clonotype. The CDR3 loop is CASSGRTAISYNEQFF. The CDR3 DNA follows: TGTGCCAGCAGTGGACGGACGGCGATTTCCTACAATGAGCAGTTCTTC. The V gene is TRBV6-1, the J gene TRBJ2-1; D ambiguous. Germline values: CDR1 MNHNS, CDR2 SASEGT. V dropped 4 bases and J dropped 1 base, with 14 bases sitting between them. This CDR3 region has 16 residues.

The gene calls are TRBV5-1 and TRBJ2-1; 7 bases match TRBD2. This CDR3 has 15 residues. Germline V lookup: CDR1 SGHRS, CDR2 YFSETQ. V lost 4 bases, J lost 0 bases, and 4 bases stayed unmatched. CDR3 nucleotides: TGCGCCAGCAGCACTAGCGCCGGCTCCTACAATGAGCAGTTCTTC. Its protein is CASSTSAGSYNEQFF. The whole variable domain, filled in from reference TRBV5-1 and TRBJ2-1, reads KAGVTQTPRYLIKTRGQQVTLSCSPISGHRSVSWYQQTPGQGLQFLFEYFSETQRNKGNFPGRFSGRQFSNSRSEMNVSTLELGDSALYLCASSTSAGSYNEQFFGPGTRLTVL.

V is TRBV6-5 and J is TRBJ2-1; D perhaps matches TRBD2 (6 bases). This CDR3 has 14 residues. With 2 bases removed from V and 10 bases from J, the gap between germline ends came to 15 bases. Germline CDR1 and CDR2: MNHEY and SVGAGI. The CDR3, as DNA: TGTGCCAGCAGTTACCTGGGGGGAAGCGACGAGCAGTTCTTC. It translates to CASSYLGGSDEQFF.

This clonotype has a count of ten or more. The rearrangement uses TRBV18 and TRBJ1-5; tentatively, D is TRBD1 (5 bases). V was trimmed by 8 bases and J by 4 bases, leaving 12 bases between them. The germline CDR1 and CDR2 sequences are KGHSH and LQKENI. The CDR3 is 13 residues long. The CDR3: CASSPQGNQPQHF. The CDR3 DNA reads as TGTGCCAGCAGTCCGCAGGGAAATCAGCCCCAGCATTTT.

In its sample, this clonotype was seen many times. The genes are TRBV5-4 and TRBJ2-7; tentatively, D is TRBD2 (6 bases). V gave up 4 bases and J gave up 0 bases, with 14 bases separating them. The CDR3 totals 15 residues. Germline V CDR1 and CDR2: SGHNT, YYREEE (reference sequence). CDR3: CASSPGLEPSYEQYF. CDR3 DNA sequence: TGTGCCAGCAGCCCGGGACTGGAACCCTCCTACGAGCAGTACTTC.

This clonotype was observed at least ten times. The rearrangement joins TRBV2 to TRBJ1-1; TRBD1 matches at 8 bases. Germline trimming cut 6 bases from V and 12 bases from J; bases unmatched to any gene: 6. Germline V gene lookup returns CDR1 SNHLY and CDR2 FYNNEI. The CDR3 has 11 residues. CDR3 loop: CASRGQGSTFF. The CDR3 DNA reads as TGTGCCAGCAGAGGACAGGGTTCTACTTTCTTT.

This clonotype was seen repeatedly, ten times or more. The rearrangement uses TRBV28 and TRBJ2-3, with 8 bases lining up with TRBD1. J lost 3 bases, V lost 5 bases, and 7 bases had no gene match. Germline CDR1 is MDHEN and CDR2 is SYDVKM. The CDR3 totals 15 residues. This CDR3 reads CASSPLDRVTDTQYF. In nucleotides, the CDR3 is TGTGCCAGCAGTCCCCTGGACAGGGTTACAGATACGCAGTATTTT.

The V gene is TRBV28, the J gene TRBJ1-1; the match to TRBD1 covers 7 bases. There are 15 residues in the CDR3. CDR1 MDHEN and CDR2 SYDVKM come from the germline V gene. The ends lost 6 bases at V and 5 bases at J; junction bases unmatched: 12. The CDR3 sequence: CASSHPQGGGTEAFF. The CDR3 DNA sequence: TGTGCCAGCAGCCACCCCCAGGGGGGGGGGACTGAAGCTTTCTTT. Combining the CDR3 with reference TRBV28 and TRBJ1-1 gives the whole variable domain DVKVTQSSRYLVKRTGEKVFLECVQDMDHENMFWYRQDPGLGLRLIYFSYDVKMKEKGDIPEGYSVSREKKERFSLILESASTNQTSMYLCASSHPQGGGTEAFFGQGTRLTVV.

In this sample, this clonotype turned up a few times. The chain has TRBV4-3 and TRBJ2-1; 7 bases fit TRBD2. The V segment lost 1 base and the J segment 4 bases; nucleotides outside the gene matches: 7. The CDR3 length is 16 residues. The V gene's germline CDR1 is LGHNA and CDR2 YSLEER. The CDR3 DNA is TGCGCCAGCAGCCAAGGACAGACTAGCCTGTACAATGAGCAGTTCTTC. This translates into CASSQGQTSLYNEQFF.

The J gene is TRBJ2-3, the V gene TRBV5-6; D is possibly TRBD2 (5 bases). The CDR3 length is 15 residues. Trimming cost V 8 bases and J 4 bases, with 20 bases left between them. The germline V gene has CDR1 SGHDT and CDR2 YYEEEE. The CDR3 DNA follows: TGTGCCAGTAGTATGGTTGTGGACGGGGCAGATACGCAGTATTTT. Translating it yields CASSMVVDGADTQYF.

The sample holds a few counts of this clonotype. The genes are TRBV19 and TRBJ1-1, with TRBD1 identical over 9 bases. The CDR3 totals 14 residues. Per the germline V gene, CDR1 is LNHDA and CDR2 is SQIVND (reference sequence). Trimming took 3 bases from V and 5 from J; bases not matched to a gene: 4. In nucleotides, the CDR3 is TGTGCCAGTAGTATCCACGGGACAGGGACTGAAGCTTTCTTT. Protein product: CASSIHGTGTEAFF.